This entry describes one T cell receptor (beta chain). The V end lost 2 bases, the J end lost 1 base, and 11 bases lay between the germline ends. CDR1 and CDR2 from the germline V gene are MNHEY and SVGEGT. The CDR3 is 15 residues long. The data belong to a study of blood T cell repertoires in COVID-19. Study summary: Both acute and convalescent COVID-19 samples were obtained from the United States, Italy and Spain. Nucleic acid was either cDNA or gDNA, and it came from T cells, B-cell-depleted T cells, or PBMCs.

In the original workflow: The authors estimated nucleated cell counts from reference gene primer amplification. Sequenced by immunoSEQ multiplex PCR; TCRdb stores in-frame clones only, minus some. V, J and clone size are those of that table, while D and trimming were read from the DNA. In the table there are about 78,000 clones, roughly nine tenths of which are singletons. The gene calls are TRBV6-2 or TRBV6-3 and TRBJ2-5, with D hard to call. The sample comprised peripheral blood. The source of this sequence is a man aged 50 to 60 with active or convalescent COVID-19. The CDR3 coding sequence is TGTGCCAGCAGTTACCTCCCGGAGTTCCAAGAGACCCAGTACTTC. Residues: CASSYLPEFQETQYF.